These 20 T cell receptor beta chains came from one sample sequenced in a study of prognosis after radiotherapy for stage I lung cancer. Two-round multiplex PCR, the amplification method, yielded TCR beta CDR3 from genomic DNA. Primers specific to each TRBV and TRBJ gene drove first-round PCR. Each CDR3 protein is one row after TCRdb ran MiXCR on the multiplex PCR reads. The sample contains tens of thousands of distinct CDR3 sequences, around 22% of which appear only once. Here the sequenced sample was PBMCs, taken before or after stereotactic body radiation therapy (not recorded which). Source of these receptors: a donor of 50 years or more with non-small cell lung cancer.

This clonotype was seen ten or more times. The rearrangement uses TRBV19 and TRBJ2-1, with a tentative D call TRBD1 (6 bases). Trimming left V 7 bases short and J 0 bases short, with 13 bases between. CDR3 size: 15 residues. Germline V gene sequence: CDR1 LNHDA, CDR2 SQIVND (reference sequence). The CDR3 coding sequence is TGTGCCAGTACCAGAGGACAGAGCTCCTACAATGAGCAGTTCTTC. Translating gives CASTRGQSSYNEQFF.

This clonotype was seen at least ten times. The chain joins TRBV5-5 to TRBJ1-2; D ambiguous. Trimming left V 0 bases short and J 4 bases short, with 10 bases between. This CDR3 comprises 14 residues. Germline loops: CDR1 SGHKS, CDR2 YYEKEE (reference sequence). As DNA, the CDR3 is TGTGCCAGCAGCTTGGCGGGTGTCGGCTATGGCTACACCTTC. Translation: CASSLAGVGYGYTF.

This clonotype was seen many times. The chain combines TRBV27 with TRBJ2-7; 7 bases fit TRBD1. The CDR3 sequence is 15 residues long. With V trimmed by 6 bases and J by 1 base, 9 bases remained unmatched. Germline CDR1 reads MNHEY; CDR2 reads SMNVEV (reference sequence). In DNA, the CDR3 is TGTGCCAGCAGGCCGGGACAGCTCTCTTCCTACGAGCAGTACTTC. Encoded protein: CASRPGQLSSYEQYF.

This clonotype was counted at least ten times. The chain has TRBV7-9 and TRBJ2-1; D is unresolved. V lost 7 bases, J lost 6 bases, and 16 bases lay in between. The CDR3 is 14 amino acids. The germline V gene has CDR1 SEHNR and CDR2 FQNEAQ (reference sequence). The CDR3 is CASTSTQVFNEQFF. CDR3 in DNA: TGTGCCAGCACCTCCACCCAGGTCTTCAATGAGCAGTTCTTC.

This clonotype is medium-sized. The V gene is TRBV6-1, the J gene TRBJ1-2, with 7 bases matching TRBD1. This CDR3 region has 13 residues. The germline V gene has CDR1 MNHNS and CDR2 SASEGT. The ends lost 5 bases at V and 4 bases at J; junction bases unmatched: 4. CDR3 loop: CASSQGGGYGYTF. Here the CDR3 DNA reads TGTGCCAGCAGTCAAGGGGGCGGCTATGGCTACACCTTC.

At least ten counts were recorded for this clonotype. This chain joins TRBV5-1 and TRBJ2-1; D is possibly TRBD1 (6 bases). Germline loops: CDR1 SGHRS, CDR2 YFSETQ. V was cut by 4 bases and J by 0 bases, with 14 bases left in between. There are 16 residues in the CDR3. CDR3 sequence: CASSPNTGSSYNEQFF. The CDR3 DNA follows: TGCGCCAGCAGCCCCAACACAGGGAGCTCCTACAATGAGCAGTTCTTC.

This clonotype was found many times. The CDR3 sequence: CASSLESGLAEQFF. The CDR3 DNA reads as TGTGCCAGCAGCTTAGAAAGTGGACTAGCGGAGCAGTTCTTC. The chain couples TRBV11-2 to TRBJ2-1, with TRBD2 matching 9 bases. CDR3 length: 14 amino acids. Germline-derived CDR1 and CDR2 are SGHAT and FQNNGV. After removal of 0 bases from V and 10 bases from J, the junction contained 4 bases not matched to a gene.

This clonotype was counted at least ten times. The V call is TRBV9, the J call TRBJ2-1; D is undetermined. The CDR3 is 15 amino acids. Looked up from germline, CDR1 is SGDLS and CDR2 is YYNGEE. Trimming cost V 0 bases and J 1 base, with 8 bases left between them. CDR3 DNA sequence: TGTGCCAGCAGCGTAGTTTCTGGTTCCTACAATGAGCAGTTCTTC. Amino acid sequence: CASSVVSGSYNEQFF.

The chain combines TRBV20-1 with TRBJ1-2; possible D gene TRBD1, 5 bases. The CDR3 spans 10 residues. Per germline, CDR1 DFQATT and CDR2 SNEGSKA (reference sequence). Trimming shortened V by 6 bases and J by 14 bases, and 16 bases separated the two germline ends. In DNA form, the CDR3 reads TGCAGTGCGAAAACTAGCGGGGCGACCTTC. It yields the protein CSAKTSGATF.

This clonotype has just a few counts. Possible read error: a much larger clone is one base away. The V gene is TRBV3-1, the J gene TRBJ2-7; TRBD1 matches at 7 bases. The CDR3 sequence is 14 residues long. CDR1 is LGHDT, CDR2 YNNKEL, per germline (reference sequence). CDR3 residues: CANSSFPGQYEQYF. As DNA, the CDR3 is TGTGCCAACAGCTCGTTCCCGGGACAGTACGAGCAGTACTTC.

This clonotype was recorded many times. This chain joins TRBV13 and TRBJ1-2; D possibly corresponds to TRBD1 (5 bases). From germline, CDR1 is PRHDT and CDR2 FYEKMQ (reference sequence). The CDR3 consists of 14 residues. Trimming took off 4 bases at V and 3 bases at J, with 12 bases between the two ends. The DNA for the CDR3 is TGTGCCAGCAGCTCGGACAATTCTGACTATGGCTACACCTTC. Protein product: CASSSDNSDYGYTF.

This clonotype has a count of ten or more. CDR3 in amino acids: CASGLTGETQYF. In nucleotides, the CDR3 is TGTGCCAGCGGACTCACCGGGGAGACCCAGTACTTC. The chain couples TRBV11-2 to TRBJ2-5, with D perhaps TRBD2 (5 bases). V lost 8 bases to trimming and J lost 5 bases, with 12 bases between them. The CDR3 has 12 amino acids. Germline-derived CDR1 and CDR2 are SGHAT and FQNNGV.

This clonotype occurred many times. The chain is built from TRBV18 and TRBJ1-6; no definite D call. Germline CDR1 is KGHSH and CDR2 is LQKENI. CDR3 length: 13 amino acids. V was shortened by 3 bases and J by 10 bases, with 10 bases between the two germline ends. CDR3 loop: CASSPRVESPLHF. For the CDR3, the DNA is TGTGCCAGCTCACCTCGTGTGGAATCACCCCTCCACTTT. Supplemented by reference TRBV18 and TRBJ1-6, the full variable domain reads NAGVMQNPRHLVRRRGQEARLRCSPMKGHSHVYWYRQLPEEGLKFMVYLQKENIIDESGMPKERFSAEFPKEGPSILRIQQVVRGDSAAYFCASSPRVESPLHFGNGTRLTVT.

The chain has TRBV4-2 and TRBJ1-3; tentative D call: TRBD1 (5 bases). V lost 1 base and J 8 bases, leaving 15 bases between the germline ends. The germline V gene encodes CDR1 LGHNA and CDR2 YNFKEQ. The CDR3 consists of 15 residues. The CDR3 region has the DNA TGTGCCAGCAGCCAAGTGGCAGGGAGAGTGTACACCATATATTTT. Its translation: CASSQVAGRVYTIYF.

This clonotype was observed a handful of times. One base away lies a much larger clone, so this may be a sequencing read error. The V call is TRBV6-1, the J call TRBJ1-1, with D unclear. CDR3 size: 13 residues. The V gene's germline CDR1 is MNHNS and CDR2 SASEGT. Trimming removed 8 bases from V and 1 base from J, with 11 bases in between. DNA for the CDR3: TGTGCCAGCTTCCGGGTCCGGAACACTGAAGCTTTCTTT. Amino acid sequence: CASFRVRNTEAFF.

This clonotype was seen at least ten times. The CDR3 DNA is TGTGCCAGCAGTTCCCTTACGACCTTCCGGCCAGATACGCAGTATTTT. Protein: CASSSLTTFRPDTQYF. This sequence joins TRBV27 and TRBJ2-3, with no clear D. This CDR3 is 16 amino acids long. Germline-derived CDR1 and CDR2 are MNHEY and SMNVEV (reference sequence). V was cut by 4 bases and J by 4 bases, with 18 bases left in between.

This clonotype was counted ten times or more. V gene TRBV7-3 combines with J gene TRBJ2-2; D may be TRBD1 (5 bases). The germline V gene has CDR1 SGHTA and CDR2 FQGTGA. The CDR3 runs 13 residues. V dropped 3 bases and J dropped 5 bases, with 7 bases sitting between them. The CDR3 bases are TGTGCCAGCAGCTTCTCAGGGACCGGGGAGCTGTTTTTT. This codes for CASSFSGTGELFF.

This clonotype showed up many times. V usage is TRBV9 and J usage is TRBJ2-1; D might be TRBD1 (5 bases). The germline CDR1 and CDR2 sequences are SGDLS and YYNGEE. Trimming took off 0 bases at V and 4 bases at J, with 11 bases between the two ends. The CDR3 loop spans 15 amino acids. Here the CDR3 DNA reads TGTGCCAGCAGCGTAGGGGGCGGCAGGTACAATGAGCAGTTCTTC. Encoded protein: CASSVGGGRYNEQFF.

This clonotype has ten or more counts. The chain recombines TRBV5-1 with TRBJ2-3, with 8 bases that match TRBD2. The CDR3 contains 16 residues. J lost 4 bases, V lost 0 bases, and 7 bases had no gene match. Germline values: CDR1 SGHRS, CDR2 YFSETQ. CDR3 in DNA: TGCGCCAGCAGCTTGGGGGGGAGCGGGAGCTCAGATACGCAGTATTTT. It is translated as CASSLGGSGSSDTQYF. Using reference TRBV5-1 and TRBJ2-3 for the parts outside the CDR3, the full variable domain is KAGVTQTPRYLIKTRGQQVTLSCSPISGHRSVSWYQQTPGQGLQFLFEYFSETQRNKGNFPGRFSGRQFSNSRSEMNVSTLELGDSALYLCASSLGGSGSSDTQYFGPGTRLTVL.

With respect to this clonotype: Compared with germline, one end of the junction differs, possibly owing to a read error. The gene calls are TRBV20-1 and TRBJ2-7, with D tentatively TRBD1 or TRBD2 (6 bases each). The CDR3 is 14 residues long. Germline CDR1 and CDR2: DFQATT and SNEGSKA (reference sequence). CDR3 region: CRAKTRGATYGQYF. CDR3 in DNA: TGCCGTGCGAAAACTAGGGGGGCGACCTACGGGCAGTACTTC.